These 32 T cell receptor beta chains were all obtained from the same sample, sequenced in a study of blood T cells in healthy people across ages (dated by TCRdb to between 2014 and 2017). Library preparation used 5' RACE. Sequenced on an Illumina HiSeq 2500. A second roughly 7 to 11 cycle PCR used a sample-barcoded 5' primer and a J-beta primer mix. The public sequencing data were trimmed at Q25 with fastp and processed into clonotypes with MiXCR by TCRdb, which kept only in-frame beta chains. Rows are combined by CDR3 protein, so each entry shows the most common genes and DNA. Across this sample there are hundreds of thousands of distinct CDR3 sequences, with around two fifths seen only once. The biggest ten clones account for roughly 30% of the sample. The sequenced sample consisted of blood. The receptors stem from a man of 80 years or more in good health.

This clonotype has more than one count but fewer than ten. V and J are TRBV6-6 and TRBJ2-7; 8 bases fit TRBD1. The CDR3 spans 14 residues. Germline trimming cut 10 bases from V and 1 base from J; bases unmatched to any gene: 9. Germline V gene lookup returns CDR1 MNHNY and CDR2 SVGAGI (reference sequence). The CDR3 nucleotides read TGTGCCACCACTGTGGGGACAGGTTCCTACGAGCAGTACTTC. This sequence encodes CATTVGTGSYEQYF.

V usage is TRBV20-1 and J usage is TRBJ1-2; a possible D gene is TRBD1 (5 bases). Germline V lookup: CDR1 DFQATT, CDR2 SNEGSKA (reference sequence). The CDR3 is 12 residues long. Trimming stripped 6 bases from V and 2 bases from J, with 10 bases between. For the CDR3, the DNA is TGCAGTGCCGCATCAGGGAACTATGGCTACACCTTC. This gives the protein CSAASGNYGYTF.

This clonotype was recorded at least ten times. The DNA for the CDR3 is TGCAGTGCTCCCCCGACGGGGAACTACGAGCAGTACTTC. This codes for CSAPPTGNYEQYF. The V call is TRBV20-1, the J call TRBJ2-7; D perhaps matches TRBD2 (5 bases). The germline V gene encodes CDR1 DFQATT and CDR2 SNEGSKA (reference sequence). This CDR3 is built from 13 residues. The ends were cut back, 5 bases at V and 3 bases at J, with 14 bases in the middle.

This clonotype was counted at least ten times. The chain uses TRBV7-2 and TRBJ2-7; D not resolved. Germline V gene sequence: CDR1 SGHTA, CDR2 FQGNSA. This CDR3 has 11 residues. The ends were cut back, 4 bases at V and 4 bases at J, with 5 bases in the middle. The CDR3 loop is CASSSLYEQYF. DNA of the CDR3: TGTGCCAGCAGCTCCTTATACGAGCAGTACTTC.

This clonotype has just a few counts. The rearrangement joins TRBV7-9 to TRBJ2-3, with a weak D call TRBD1 (5 bases). Trimming left V 4 bases short and J 1 base short, with 9 bases between. Germline V gene lookup returns CDR1 SEHNR and CDR2 FQNEAQ (reference sequence). The CDR3 extends over 14 amino acids. The CDR3 bases are TGTGCCAGCAGCTCAGGCAGGGGCACAGATACGCAGTATTTT. This gives the protein CASSSGRGTDTQYF.

The genes are TRBV15 and TRBJ1-2, with a weak D call TRBD1 (5 bases). This CDR3 is 14 amino acids long. In germline, CDR1 is LNHNV, CDR2 YYDKDF (reference sequence). Trimming pared 0 bases from V and 7 bases from J, leaving 12 bases between. The DNA of the CDR3 is TGTGCCACCAGCAGAGAATGGGCGGGACTTGGCTACACCTTC. It is translated as CATSREWAGLGYTF.

On this clonotype: With a much larger clone just one base away, this may be a read error. The chain couples TRBV12-3 or TRBV12-4 to TRBJ1-5, with D perhaps matching TRBD1 (5 bases). The CDR3 totals 17 residues. CDR3 DNA: TGTGCCAGCAGTTTTATCCTTGGGGCTTTTGCAAATCGGCCCCAGCATTTT. Translated, it gives CASSFILGAFANRPQHF.

The rearrangement uses TRBV14 and TRBJ2-1; 11 bases are shared with TRBD2. Per germline, CDR1 SGHDN and CDR2 FVKESK. Trimming cost V 1 base and J 3 bases; bases outside gene matches: 5. This CDR3 region has 17 residues. The CDR3 reads CASSQVRGLAVYNEQFF. DNA for the CDR3: TGTGCCAGCAGCCAAGTCAGGGGACTAGCGGTCTACAATGAGCAGTTCTTC.

The chain employs TRBV25-1 and TRBJ2-1; 14 nucleotides align to TRBD2. Germline assignment: CDR1 MGHDK and CDR2 SYGVNS. V was pared by 3 bases and J by 6 bases, with 16 bases of the junction left unmatched. This CDR3 contains 20 residues. The CDR3 bases are TGTGCCAGCAGTGATATCAACACCGGGACTAGCGGGGGTCATTGCAATGAGCAGTTCTTC. Translating it yields CASSDINTGTSGGHCNEQFF.

This clonotype was counted only a few times. The rearrangement links TRBV18 to TRBJ2-2, with D perhaps matching TRBD1 (5 bases). The CDR3 is 14 residues long. Trimming cost V 3 bases and J 0 bases, with 5 bases left between them. The germline CDR1 and CDR2 sequences are KGHSH and LQKENI. The CDR3 nucleotides read TGTGCCAGCTCACCGACAGCGAACACCGGGGAGCTGTTTTTT. Protein product: CASSPTANTGELFF.

The J gene is TRBJ2-1, the V gene TRBV14; TRBD2 aligns across 12 bases. Germline V gives CDR1 SGHDN, CDR2 FVKESK. This CDR3 is 16 amino acids long. Germline trimming cut 1 base from V and 7 bases from J; bases unmatched to any gene: 5. The CDR3 DNA follows: TGTGCCAGCAGCCAAGGATCGACTAGCGGGAGTAATGAGCAGTTCTTC. As protein: CASSQGSTSGSNEQFF.

This clonotype was detected only a few times. At one end the junction does not follow the germline gene, possibly because of a read error. V usage is TRBV4-1 and J usage is TRBJ1-4, with D maybe TRBD1 (6 bases). Germline CDR1 reads MGHRA; CDR2 reads YSYEKL. The length of the CDR3 is 19 residues. The CDR3 region has the DNA TGCGCCAGCAGCGAAGATAGGGTTTTGGACAGATCAACTAATGAAAAACTGTTTTTT. This sequence encodes CASSEDRVLDRSTNEKLFF.

With respect to this clonotype: A much larger clone differs from this one at a single base, so this may be a read error. V usage is TRBV6-2 or TRBV6-3 and J usage is TRBJ2-7; a weak D match, TRBD2 (6 bases). Matching the DNA end better, TRBJ2-5 makes the J call doubtful. There are 16 residues in the CDR3. Germline CDR1 is MNHEY and CDR2 is SVGEGT. The CDR3 sequence: CASREVGTGGQETQYF. The CDR3 coding sequence is TGTGCCAGCAGAGAGGTTGGGACTGGCGGCCAAGAGACCCAGTACTTC.

The V call is TRBV30, the J call TRBJ2-1; 15 bases map to TRBD2. V dropped 0 bases and J dropped 5; count of bases not matched to a gene: 8. CDR3 length equals 18 residues. The germline V gene encodes CDR1 GTSNPN and CDR2 SVGIG (reference sequence). In nucleotides, the CDR3 is TGTGCCTGGAGTGTATACGGGACTAGCGGGAGGTGGCACAATGAGCAGTTCTTC. Translating it yields CAWSVYGTSGRWHNEQFF.

This clonotype was counted only a few times. A much larger clone sits a single nucleotide away, making a read error possible. The gene calls are TRBV20-1 and TRBJ2-5; D gene unclear. This CDR3 has 15 amino acids. Between the trimmed V and J ends, which lost 3 bases and 11 bases, there was a span of 25 bases. The germline V gene encodes CDR1 DFQATT and CDR2 SNEGSKA (reference sequence). The CDR3 region has the DNA TGCAGTGCTAGGTTATTGGACGGAGATTACAATGAGCAGTACTTC. It yields the protein CSARLLDGDYNEQYF.

The count of this clonotype is one. Mismatch with germline at one junction end may stem from a read error. The chain has TRBV20-1 and TRBJ2-3; D may be TRBD2 (5 bases). CDR1 is DFQATT, CDR2 SNEGSKA, per germline (reference sequence). The CDR3 covers 14 residues. CDR3: CSTRDPDGTDTQYF. CDR3 DNA sequence: TGCAGTACTAGAGATCCCGACGGCACAGATACGCAGTATTTT.

V and J are TRBV5-1 and TRBJ2-3, with 8 bases identical to TRBD1. Trimming took 0 bases from V and 10 from J; bases not matched to a gene: 13. This CDR3 has 16 amino acids. Germline CDR1 and CDR2: SGHRS and YFSETQ. The CDR3 DNA reads TGCGCCAGCAGCTTGGGGACAGGGATACCGACCCCCCCGCAGTATTTT. This gives the protein CASSLGTGIPTPPQYF.

The chain is built from TRBV2 and TRBJ2-4; 8 bases are shared with TRBD2. V shed 8 bases and J 2 bases; nucleotides not matched to a gene: 11. The CDR3 extends over 16 amino acids. Germline V gene lookup returns CDR1 SNHLY and CDR2 FYNNEI. CDR3 amino acids: CASGEGRGDSKNIQYF. Written as DNA, the CDR3 is TGTGCCAGCGGGGAGGGGCGGGGGGATTCCAAAAACATTCAGTACTTC.

At least ten counts were recorded for this clonotype. V is TRBV20-1 and J is TRBJ2-1; tentative D call: TRBD1 (6 bases). Trimming shortened V by 0 bases and J by 13 bases, and 19 bases separated the two germline ends. The CDR3 has 14 residues. CDR1 is DFQATT and CDR2 is SNEGSKA in the germline V gene (reference sequence). CDR3 DNA: TGCAGTGCTAGAGATCTCGGGGACAACCTGAGACAGTTCTTC. It yields the protein CSARDLGDNLRQFF.

This clonotype was observed many times. This chain links TRBV28 with TRBJ2-7; D may be TRBD2 (6 bases). Germline CDR1 reads MDHEN; CDR2 reads SYDVKM. The CDR3 sequence is 11 residues long. Trimming removed 10 bases from V and 2 bases from J, with 9 bases in between. The CDR3 DNA sequence: TGTGCCACGGAGGGTGCCTACGAGCAGTACTTC. Translated, it gives CATEGAYEQYF.

The chain employs TRBV18 and TRBJ2-1; D gene uncertain. Trimming cost V 5 bases and J 9 bases, with 14 bases left between them. CDR3 length: 13 residues. Germline-derived CDR1 and CDR2 are KGHSH and LQKENI. The CDR3, as DNA: TGTGCCAGCTCAACTGGTGGAACCGGTGAGCAGTTCTTC. This gives the protein CASSTGGTGEQFF.

This clonotype turned up a few times. The CDR3 reads CASSLGRERNIQYF. As DNA, the CDR3 is TGTGCCAGCAGCTTGGGACGGGAGAGAAACATTCAGTACTTC. V and J are TRBV7-2 and TRBJ2-4, with D maybe TRBD2 (6 bases). The CDR3 length is 14 residues. The V end lost 3 bases, the J end lost 6 bases, and 12 bases lay between the germline ends. Looked up from germline, CDR1 is SGHTA and CDR2 is FQGNSA.

The V gene is TRBV2, the J gene TRBJ1-6; the D is unclear. Looked up from germline, CDR1 is SNHLY and CDR2 is FYNNEI. This CDR3 spans 15 amino acids. V was shortened by 6 bases and J by 0 bases, with 9 bases between the two germline ends. Here the CDR3 reads CASRKESSYNSPLHF. CDR3 nucleotides: TGTGCCAGCAGAAAGGAGAGCTCCTATAATTCACCCCTCCACTTT.

The chain is built from TRBV7-6 and TRBJ2-3; the match to TRBD2 covers 9 bases. Trimming removed 5 bases from V and 5 bases from J; junction bases left unmatched: 11. The CDR3 has 16 amino acids. Germline lookup yields CDR1 SGHVS and CDR2 FNYEAQ. The DNA for the CDR3 is TGTGCCAGCAGCCCCCGACTAGCGGCGGGGGTAGATACGCAGTATTTT. Translated, it gives CASSPRLAAGVDTQYF.

This clonotype was recorded at least ten times. This chain connects TRBV10-3 to TRBJ2-7; 8 nucleotides agree with TRBD2. V shed 2 bases and J 9 bases; nucleotides not matched to a gene: 6. The germline V gene encodes CDR1 ENHRY and CDR2 SYGVKD. The length of the CDR3 is 13 residues. The CDR3 protein is CAISEEAGGGQYF. The CDR3 coding sequence is TGTGCCATCAGTGAGGAGGCGGGAGGTGGGCAGTACTTC.

A few counts support this clonotype. V and J are TRBV29-1 and TRBJ2-3; 9 bases align to TRBD2. This CDR3 contains 14 residues. With 3 bases clipped from V and 4 bases from J, the junction kept 5 bases outside the gene matches. Germline V CDR1 and CDR2: SQVTM, ANQGSEA. The CDR3 protein is CSVEGAGGPDTQYF. Here the CDR3 DNA reads TGCAGCGTTGAGGGGGCGGGAGGGCCAGATACGCAGTATTTT.

The genes are TRBV11-2 and TRBJ2-1, with D possibly being TRBD1 (6 bases). Looked up from germline, CDR1 is SGHAT and CDR2 is FQNNGV. Trimming removed 4 bases at V and 7 bases at J, with 14 bases between. This CDR3 has 14 amino acids. The CDR3 sequence is CASSSSGARNEQFF. The CDR3, as DNA: TGTGCCAGCAGCTCCTCAGGGGCCCGGAATGAGCAGTTCTTC.

This clonotype was counted many times. The chain has TRBV29-1 and TRBJ2-7, with 14 bases identical to TRBD2. The CDR3 has 15 amino acids. In germline, CDR1 is SQVTM, CDR2 ANQGSEA. V shed 0 bases, J shed 7 bases, and the junction held 5 bases outside the gene matches. The CDR3 DNA is TGCAGCGTTGAAGACTCGGGACTAGCGGGAGATGAGCAGTACTTC. Its translation: CSVEDSGLAGDEQYF.

This clonotype was observed many times. This rearrangement joins TRBV10-3 to TRBJ2-7; 12 bases are shared with TRBD1. Germline values: CDR1 ENHRY, CDR2 SYGVKD. The CDR3 sequence is 16 residues long. Unmatched junction bases numbered 4, after V lost 0 bases and J lost 4 bases. CDR3 in amino acids: CAISESGDRGLYEQYF. The CDR3 DNA sequence: TGTGCCATCAGTGAGTCGGGGGACAGGGGGCTTTACGAGCAGTACTTC.

This clonotype was found once. The gene calls are TRBV12-3 or TRBV12-4 and TRBJ1-4, with a weak D call TRBD1 (5 bases). The V and J ends lost 4 bases and 8 bases respectively, with 17 bases between them. This CDR3 spans 15 amino acids. Here the CDR3 reads CASSWGTSGQEKLFF. As DNA, the CDR3 is TGTGCCAGCAGTTGGGGGACGAGTGGGCAAGAAAAACTGTTTTTT.

The J gene is TRBJ1-2, the V gene TRBV2, with a possible D match to TRBD1 (5 bases). The V gene lost 4 bases and the J gene lost 4 bases, with 10 bases spanning the gap. Germline CDR1 reads SNHLY; CDR2 reads FYNNEI. The CDR3 is 13 amino acids. This chain's CDR3 is CASSVYQGYGYTF. Here the CDR3 DNA reads TGTGCCAGCAGTGTCTATCAGGGCTATGGCTACACCTTC.

This clonotype was counted a few times. The CDR3 DNA is TGTGCCAGCAGTCGGGGCAGGGGGAACACTGAAGCTTTCTTT. This sequence encodes CASSRGRGNTEAFF. The V and J genes are TRBV12-3 or TRBV12-4 and TRBJ1-1, with TRBD1 as a possible D gene (6 bases). V was shortened by 5 bases and J by 1 base, with 11 bases between the two germline ends. CDR3 length: 14 residues.